The clone carrying this T cell receptor (beta chain) was detected ten times or more. The data were obtained in a study of T cells after yellow fever vaccination. V gave up 3 bases and J gave up 1 base, with 13 bases separating them. This CDR3 is 16 amino acids long. Germline CDR1 SGHTA, CDR2 FQGNSA. Study observations and caveats: Clonotypes that responded to the vaccine were almost all undetectable in sorted memory subsets on day 0. By day 5 rather than day 15, the secondary response had peaked, though it was weaker. The CD4 and CD8 compartments had a small share of their clonotypes in common.

TCR cDNA, made by 5'RACE template switching, carried an added universal primer site and UMIs. TCRdb fed the 5' RACE reads into MiXCR, producing one record per CDR3 protein. This table holds approximately 34,000 distinct CDR3 sequences, less than 8.5% found once. The receptor was derived from a man aged 18-30 years who received the YFV17D yellow fever vaccine. Sequences were derived from PBMCs, either bulk or a sorted T-cell subset (CD4+, CD8+, memory, or dextramer-sorted; not recorded which), sampled on the day of the first yellow fever vaccination. This chain uses TRBV7-2 with TRBJ1-3; no reliable D call. The CDR3 DNA follows: TGTGCCAGCAGCTTCGTGGCGGGCTTATCTGGAAACACCATATATTTT. This encodes CASSFVAGLSGNTIYF.